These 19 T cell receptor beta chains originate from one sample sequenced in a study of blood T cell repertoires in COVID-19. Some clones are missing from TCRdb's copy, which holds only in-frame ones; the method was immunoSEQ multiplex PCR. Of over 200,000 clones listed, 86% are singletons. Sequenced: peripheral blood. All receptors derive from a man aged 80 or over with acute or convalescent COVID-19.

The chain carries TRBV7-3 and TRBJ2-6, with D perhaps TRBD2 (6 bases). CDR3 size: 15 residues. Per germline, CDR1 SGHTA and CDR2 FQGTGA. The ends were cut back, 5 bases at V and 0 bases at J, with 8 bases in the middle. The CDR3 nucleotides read TGTGCCAGCAGCCGGGAGAGCTCTGGGGCCAACGTCCTGACTTTC. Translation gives CASSRESSGANVLTF.

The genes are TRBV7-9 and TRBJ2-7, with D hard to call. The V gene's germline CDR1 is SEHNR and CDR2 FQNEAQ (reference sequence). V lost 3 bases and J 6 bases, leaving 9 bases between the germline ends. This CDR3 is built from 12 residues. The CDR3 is CASSFLRSEQYF. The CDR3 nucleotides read TGTGCCAGCAGCTTCCTTCGGTCCGAGCAGTACTTC.

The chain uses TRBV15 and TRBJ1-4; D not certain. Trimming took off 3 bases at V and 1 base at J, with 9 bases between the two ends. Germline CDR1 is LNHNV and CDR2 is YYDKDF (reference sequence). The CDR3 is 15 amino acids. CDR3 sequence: CATSRDSVTNEKLFF. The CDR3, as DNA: TGTGCCACCAGCAGGGACTCGGTAACTAATGAAAAACTGTTTTTT.

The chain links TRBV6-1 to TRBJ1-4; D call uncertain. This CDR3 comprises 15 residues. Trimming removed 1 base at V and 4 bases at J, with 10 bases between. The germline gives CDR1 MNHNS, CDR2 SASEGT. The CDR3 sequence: CASSEVGIHNEKLFF. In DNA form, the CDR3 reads TGTGCCAGCAGTGAAGTCGGGATCCATAATGAAAAACTGTTTTTT.

The CDR3 loop is CASSPRKLAGYNEQFF. CDR3 coding DNA: TGTGCCAGCTCACCGAGAAAGCTAGCGGGGTACAATGAGCAGTTCTTC. This chain uses TRBV18 with TRBJ2-1; 9 bases align to TRBD2. J gave up 4 bases and V 3 bases, and 7 bases lay outside the gene matches. CDR1 is KGHSH, CDR2 LQKENI, per germline. This CDR3 has 16 residues.

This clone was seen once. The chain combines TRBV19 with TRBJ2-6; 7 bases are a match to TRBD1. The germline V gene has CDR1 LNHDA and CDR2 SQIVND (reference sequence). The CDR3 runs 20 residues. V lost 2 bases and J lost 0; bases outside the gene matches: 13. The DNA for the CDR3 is TGTGCCAGTAGTATAAAGGGGCCGGGACAGCCCCTCTCTGGGGCCAACGTCCTGACTTTC. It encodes CASSIKGPGQPLSGANVLTF.

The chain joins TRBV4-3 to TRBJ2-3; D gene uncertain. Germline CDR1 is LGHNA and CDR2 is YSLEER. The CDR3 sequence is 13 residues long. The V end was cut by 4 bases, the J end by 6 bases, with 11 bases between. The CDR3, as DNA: TGCGCCAGCAGCCTCGCCGAGAGGGATACGCAGTATTTT. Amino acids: CASSLAERDTQYF.

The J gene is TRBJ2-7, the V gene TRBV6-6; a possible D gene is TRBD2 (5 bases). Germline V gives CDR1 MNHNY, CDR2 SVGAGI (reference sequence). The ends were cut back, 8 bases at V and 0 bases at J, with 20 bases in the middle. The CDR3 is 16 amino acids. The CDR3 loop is CASRRKGIGSSYEQYV. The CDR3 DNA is TGTGCCAGCCGGAGGAAGGGCATTGGGAGCTCCTACGAGCAGTACGTC.

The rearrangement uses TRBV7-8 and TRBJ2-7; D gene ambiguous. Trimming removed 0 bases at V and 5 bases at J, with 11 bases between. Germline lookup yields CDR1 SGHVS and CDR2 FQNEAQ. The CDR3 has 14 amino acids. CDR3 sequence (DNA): TGTGCCAGCAGCTTAGCGCATACATCAGACGAGCAGTACTTC. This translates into CASSLAHTSDEQYF.

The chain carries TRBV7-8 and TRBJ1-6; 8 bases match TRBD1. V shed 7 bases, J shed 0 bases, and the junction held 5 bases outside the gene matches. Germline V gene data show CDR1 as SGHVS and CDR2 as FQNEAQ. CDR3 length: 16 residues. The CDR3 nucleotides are TGTGCCAGCAAGGGACAGGCGAGCTCCTATAATTCACCCCTCCACTTT. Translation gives CASKGQASSYNSPLHF.

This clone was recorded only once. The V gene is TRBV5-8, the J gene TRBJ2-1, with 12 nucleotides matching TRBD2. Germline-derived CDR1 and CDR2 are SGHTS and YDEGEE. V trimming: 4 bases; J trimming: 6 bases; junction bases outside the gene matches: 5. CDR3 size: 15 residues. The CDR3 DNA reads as TGTGCCAGCAGCCGGACTAGCGGGGCCACCAATGAGCAGTTCTTC. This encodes CASSRTSGATNEQFF. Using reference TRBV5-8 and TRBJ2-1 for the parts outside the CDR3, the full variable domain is EAGVTQSPTHLIKTRGQQATLRCSPISGHTSVYWYQQALGLGLQFLLWYDEGEERNRGNFPPRFSGRQFPNYSSELNVNALELEDSALYLCASSRTSGATNEQFFGPGTRLTVL.

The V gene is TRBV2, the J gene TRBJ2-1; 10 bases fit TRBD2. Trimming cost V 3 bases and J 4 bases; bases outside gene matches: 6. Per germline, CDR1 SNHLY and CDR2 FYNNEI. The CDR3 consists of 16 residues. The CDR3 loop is CASSDGLAEPYNEQFF. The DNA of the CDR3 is TGTGCCAGCAGTGACGGACTAGCGGAACCTTACAATGAGCAGTTCTTC.

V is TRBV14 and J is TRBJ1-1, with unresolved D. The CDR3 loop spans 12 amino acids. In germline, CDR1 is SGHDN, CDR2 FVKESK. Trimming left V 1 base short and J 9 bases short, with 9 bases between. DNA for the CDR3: TGTGCCAGCAGCCAAGTGTCGCAGAAAGCTTTCTTT. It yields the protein CASSQVSQKAFF.

CDR3 amino acids: CASSIGTGGRLETQYF. Here the CDR3 DNA reads TGTGCCAGTAGTATAGGGACAGGGGGCCGTTTGGAGACCCAGTACTTC. The chain employs TRBV19 and TRBJ2-5; 11 nucleotides match TRBD1. CDR1 and CDR2 from the germline V gene are LNHDA and SQIVND (reference sequence). Unmatched junction bases numbered 6, after V lost 1 base and J lost 5 bases. The CDR3 spans 16 residues.

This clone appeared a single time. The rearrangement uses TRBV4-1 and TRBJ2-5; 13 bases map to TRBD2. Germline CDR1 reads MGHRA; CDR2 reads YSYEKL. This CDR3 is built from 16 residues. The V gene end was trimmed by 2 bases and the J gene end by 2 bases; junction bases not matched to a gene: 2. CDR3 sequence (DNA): TGCGCCAGCAGCCAAAAGGGACTAGCGGGACAAGAGACCCAGTACTTC. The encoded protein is CASSQKGLAGQETQYF.

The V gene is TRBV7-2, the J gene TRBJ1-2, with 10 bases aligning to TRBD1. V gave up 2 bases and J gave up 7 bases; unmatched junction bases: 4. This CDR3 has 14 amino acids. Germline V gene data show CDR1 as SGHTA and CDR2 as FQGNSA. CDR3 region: CASSLRQGARGYTF. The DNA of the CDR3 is TGTGCCAGCAGCTTACGACAGGGGGCGCGTGGCTACACCTTC.

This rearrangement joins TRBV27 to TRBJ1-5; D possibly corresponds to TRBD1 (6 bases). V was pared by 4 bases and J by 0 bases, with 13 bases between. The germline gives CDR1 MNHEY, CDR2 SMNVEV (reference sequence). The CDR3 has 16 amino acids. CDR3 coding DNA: TGTGCCAGCAGTTCCCTGACAGGCGTTAGCAATCAGCCCCAGCATTTT. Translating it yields CASSSLTGVSNQPQHF.

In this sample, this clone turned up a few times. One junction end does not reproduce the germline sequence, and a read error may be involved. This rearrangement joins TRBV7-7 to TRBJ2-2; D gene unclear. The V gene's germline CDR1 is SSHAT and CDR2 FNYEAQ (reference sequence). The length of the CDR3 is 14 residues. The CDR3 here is CASSLSPVTGELFF. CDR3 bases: TGTGCTAGCAGCTTATCTCCAGTAACCGGGGAGCTGTTTTTT.

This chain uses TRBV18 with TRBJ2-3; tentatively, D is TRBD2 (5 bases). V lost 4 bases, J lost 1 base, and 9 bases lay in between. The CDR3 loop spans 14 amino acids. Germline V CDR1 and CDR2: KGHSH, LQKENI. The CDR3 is CASSRGSGTDTQYF. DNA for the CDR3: TGTGCCAGCTCACGAGGGAGCGGCACAGATACGCAGTATTTT.